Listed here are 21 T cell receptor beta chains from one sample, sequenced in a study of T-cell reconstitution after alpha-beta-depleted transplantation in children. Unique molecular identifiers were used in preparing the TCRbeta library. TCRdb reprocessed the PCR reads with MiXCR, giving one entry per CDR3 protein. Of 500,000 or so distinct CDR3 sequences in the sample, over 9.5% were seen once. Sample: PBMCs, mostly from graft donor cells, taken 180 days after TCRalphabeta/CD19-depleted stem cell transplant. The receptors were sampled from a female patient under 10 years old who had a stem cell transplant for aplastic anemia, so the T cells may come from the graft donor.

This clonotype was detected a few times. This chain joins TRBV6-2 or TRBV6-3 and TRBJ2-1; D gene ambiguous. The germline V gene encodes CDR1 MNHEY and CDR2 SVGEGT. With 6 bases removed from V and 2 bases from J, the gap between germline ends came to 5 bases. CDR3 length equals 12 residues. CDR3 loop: CASSATYNEQFF. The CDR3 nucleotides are TGTGCCAGCAGCGCTACCTACAATGAGCAGTTCTTC.

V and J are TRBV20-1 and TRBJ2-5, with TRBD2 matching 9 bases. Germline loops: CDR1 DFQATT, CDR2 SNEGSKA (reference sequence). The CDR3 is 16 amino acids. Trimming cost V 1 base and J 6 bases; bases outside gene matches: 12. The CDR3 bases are TGCAGTGCTAGAGCGGGAGGTAGCGGGAGCTTCCAGACCCAGTACTTC. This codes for CSARAGGSGSFQTQYF.

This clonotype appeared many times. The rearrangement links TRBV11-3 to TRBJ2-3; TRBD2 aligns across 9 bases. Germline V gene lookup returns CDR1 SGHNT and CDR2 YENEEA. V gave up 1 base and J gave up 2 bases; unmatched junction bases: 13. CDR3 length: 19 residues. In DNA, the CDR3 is TGTGCCAGCAGCTTAGTGAGAAGGCTTAGCGGGGGTCTCACAGATACGCAGTATTTT. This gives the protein CASSLVRRLSGGLTDTQYF.

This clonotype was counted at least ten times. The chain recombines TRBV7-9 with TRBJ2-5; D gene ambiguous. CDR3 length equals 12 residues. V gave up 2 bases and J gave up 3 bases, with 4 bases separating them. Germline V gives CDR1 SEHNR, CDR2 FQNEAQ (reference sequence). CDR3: CASSLKEETQYF. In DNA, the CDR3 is TGTGCCAGCAGCTTAAAAGAAGAGACCCAGTACTTC.

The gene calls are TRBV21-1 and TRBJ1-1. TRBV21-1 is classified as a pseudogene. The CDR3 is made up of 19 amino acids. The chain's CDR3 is CASSNDQCHREGWNTEAFF. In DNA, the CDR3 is TGTGCCAGCAGCAATGATCAATGTCACAGGGAGGGTTGGAACACTGAAGCTTTCTTT.

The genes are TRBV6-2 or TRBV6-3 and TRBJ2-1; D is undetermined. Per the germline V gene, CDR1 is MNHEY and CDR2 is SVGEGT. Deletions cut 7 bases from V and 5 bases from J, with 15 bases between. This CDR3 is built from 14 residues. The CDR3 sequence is CASTPSWWDNEQFF. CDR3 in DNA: TGTGCCAGCACCCCCTCCTGGTGGGACAATGAGCAGTTCTTC.

CDR3 protein: CASSSTIQETQYF. CDR3 sequence (DNA): TGTGCCAGCAGCTCAACCATACAAGAGACCCAGTACTTC. The chain recombines TRBV11-2 with TRBJ2-5; D is unclear. This CDR3 is 13 amino acids long. Germline V gene lookup returns CDR1 SGHAT and CDR2 FQNNGV. The V end lost 4 bases, the J end lost 2 bases, and 8 bases lay between the germline ends.

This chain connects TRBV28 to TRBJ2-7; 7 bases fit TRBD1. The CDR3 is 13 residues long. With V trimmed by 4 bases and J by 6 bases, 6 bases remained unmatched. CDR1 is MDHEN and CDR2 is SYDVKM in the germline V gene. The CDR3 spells CASSSTGIGEQYF. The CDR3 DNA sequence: TGTGCCAGCAGTTCGACAGGGATCGGCGAGCAGTACTTC.

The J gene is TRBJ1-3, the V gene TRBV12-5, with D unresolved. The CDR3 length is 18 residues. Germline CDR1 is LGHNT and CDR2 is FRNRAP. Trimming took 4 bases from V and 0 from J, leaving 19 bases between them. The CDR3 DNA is TGTGCTAGTGGTTCCCGTCCTAAAGGTGTACACTCTGGAAACACCATATATTTT. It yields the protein CASGSRPKGVHSGNTIYF.

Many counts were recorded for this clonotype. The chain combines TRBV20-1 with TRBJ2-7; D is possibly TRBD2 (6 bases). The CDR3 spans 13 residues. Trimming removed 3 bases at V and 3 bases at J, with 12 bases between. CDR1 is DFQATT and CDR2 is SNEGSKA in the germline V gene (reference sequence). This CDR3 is CSARKLALYEQYF. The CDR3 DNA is TGCAGTGCTAGGAAACTAGCCCTCTACGAGCAGTACTTC.

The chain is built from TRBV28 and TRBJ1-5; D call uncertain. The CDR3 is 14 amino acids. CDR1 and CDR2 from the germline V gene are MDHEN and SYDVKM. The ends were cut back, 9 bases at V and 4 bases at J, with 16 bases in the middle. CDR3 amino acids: CARRLEHPNQPQHF. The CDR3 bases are TGTGCCAGACGATTGGAACATCCGAATCAGCCCCAGCATTTT.

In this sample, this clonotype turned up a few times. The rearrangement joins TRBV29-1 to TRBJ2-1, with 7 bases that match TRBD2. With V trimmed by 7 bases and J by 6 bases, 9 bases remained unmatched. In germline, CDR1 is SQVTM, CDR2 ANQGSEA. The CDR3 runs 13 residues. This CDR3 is CSGSETSLNEQFF. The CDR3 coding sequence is TGCAGCGGCTCGGAGACTAGCCTCAATGAGCAGTTCTTC.

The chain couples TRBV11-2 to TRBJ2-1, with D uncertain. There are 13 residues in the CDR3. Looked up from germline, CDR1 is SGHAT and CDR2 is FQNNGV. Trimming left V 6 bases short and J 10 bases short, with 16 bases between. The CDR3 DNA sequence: TGTGCCAGCAGTTGGATCCTCCTTAGAGAGCAGTTCTTC. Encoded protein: CASSWILLREQFF.

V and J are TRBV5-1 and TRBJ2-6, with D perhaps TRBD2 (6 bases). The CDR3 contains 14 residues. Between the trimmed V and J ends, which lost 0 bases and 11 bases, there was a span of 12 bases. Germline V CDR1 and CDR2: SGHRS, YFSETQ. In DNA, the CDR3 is TGCGCCAGCAGCTTGGATGGGGGAGGTTACGTCCTGACTTTC. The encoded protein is CASSLDGGGYVLTF.

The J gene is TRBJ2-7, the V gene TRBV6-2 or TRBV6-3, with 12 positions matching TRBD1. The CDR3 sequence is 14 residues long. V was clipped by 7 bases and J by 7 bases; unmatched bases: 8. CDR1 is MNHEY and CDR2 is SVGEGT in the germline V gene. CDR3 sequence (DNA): TGTGCCAGCACCGGGACAGGGGGCTTTGCTGAGCAGTACGTC. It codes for CASTGTGGFAEQYV.

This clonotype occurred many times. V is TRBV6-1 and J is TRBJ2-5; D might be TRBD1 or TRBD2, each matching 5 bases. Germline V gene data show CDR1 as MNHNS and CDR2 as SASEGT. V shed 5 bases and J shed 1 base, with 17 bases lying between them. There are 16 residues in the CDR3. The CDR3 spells CASSRKPGAVQETQYF. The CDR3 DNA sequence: TGTGCCAGCAGTAGAAAGCCCGGGGCCGTCCAAGAGACCCAGTACTTC.

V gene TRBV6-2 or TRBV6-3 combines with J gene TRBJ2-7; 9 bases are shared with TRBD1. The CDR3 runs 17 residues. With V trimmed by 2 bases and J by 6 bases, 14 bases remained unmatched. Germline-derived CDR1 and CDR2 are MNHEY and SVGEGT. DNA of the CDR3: TGTGCCAGCAGTTACCTAAAATCCGGGACAGGGATAAGCGAGCAGTACTTC. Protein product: CASSYLKSGTGISEQYF.

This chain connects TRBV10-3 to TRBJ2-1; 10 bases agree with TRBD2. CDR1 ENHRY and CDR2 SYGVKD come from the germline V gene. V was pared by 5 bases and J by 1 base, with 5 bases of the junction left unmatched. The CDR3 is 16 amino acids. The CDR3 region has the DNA TGTGCCATCAGTTACGGGACTAGCGAGTCCTACAATGAGCAGTTCTTC. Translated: CAISYGTSESYNEQFF.

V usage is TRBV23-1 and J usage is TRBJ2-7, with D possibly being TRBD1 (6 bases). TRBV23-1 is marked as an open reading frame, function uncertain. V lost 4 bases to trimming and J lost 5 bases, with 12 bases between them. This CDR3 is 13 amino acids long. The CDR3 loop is CASSRAGENEQYV. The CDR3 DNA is TGCGCCAGCAGTCGGGCAGGGGAGAACGAGCAGTACGTC.

CDR3 DNA: TGTGCCAGCAGCTTAGGGGGAATGTTCGTGGGAAGGTGGTGCAATGAGCAGTTCTTC. The encoded protein is CASSLGGMFVGRWCNEQFF. The chain employs TRBV11-2 and TRBJ2-1; D gene unclear. Trimming removed 1 base at V and 6 bases at J, with 25 bases between. The CDR3 totals 19 residues. CDR1 is SGHAT, CDR2 FQNNGV, per germline.

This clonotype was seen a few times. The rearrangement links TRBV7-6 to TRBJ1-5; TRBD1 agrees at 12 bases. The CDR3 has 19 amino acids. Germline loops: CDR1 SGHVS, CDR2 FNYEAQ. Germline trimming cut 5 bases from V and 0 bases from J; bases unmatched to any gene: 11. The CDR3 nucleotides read TGTGCCAGCAGCCTAAACTTCGGGACAGGGGGCATTAGCAATCAGCCCCAGCATTTT. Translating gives CASSLNFGTGGISNQPQHF.